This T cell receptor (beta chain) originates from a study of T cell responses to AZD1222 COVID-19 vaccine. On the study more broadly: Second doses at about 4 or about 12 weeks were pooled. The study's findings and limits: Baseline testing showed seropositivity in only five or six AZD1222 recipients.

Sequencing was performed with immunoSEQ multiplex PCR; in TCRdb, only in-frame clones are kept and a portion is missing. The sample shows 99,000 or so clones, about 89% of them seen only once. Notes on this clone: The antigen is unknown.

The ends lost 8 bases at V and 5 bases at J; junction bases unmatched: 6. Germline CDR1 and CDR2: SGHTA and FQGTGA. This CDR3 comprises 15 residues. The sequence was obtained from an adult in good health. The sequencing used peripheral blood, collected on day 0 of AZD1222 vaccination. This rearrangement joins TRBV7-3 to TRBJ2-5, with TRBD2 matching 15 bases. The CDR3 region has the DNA TGTGCCAGCGCGGAAGGGACTAGCGGGGGGGAGACCCAGTACTTC. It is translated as CASAEGTSGGETQYF.